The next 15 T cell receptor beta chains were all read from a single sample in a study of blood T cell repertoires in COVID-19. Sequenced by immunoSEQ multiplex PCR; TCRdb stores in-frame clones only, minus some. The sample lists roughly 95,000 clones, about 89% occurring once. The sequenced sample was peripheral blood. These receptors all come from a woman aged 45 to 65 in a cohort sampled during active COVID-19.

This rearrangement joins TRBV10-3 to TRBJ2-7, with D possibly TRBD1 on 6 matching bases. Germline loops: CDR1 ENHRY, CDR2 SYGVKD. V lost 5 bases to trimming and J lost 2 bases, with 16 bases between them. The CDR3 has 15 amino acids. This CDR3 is CAISPTTGRTYEQYF. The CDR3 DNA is TGTGCCATCAGTCCCACTACAGGGAGAACCTACGAGCAGTACTTC.

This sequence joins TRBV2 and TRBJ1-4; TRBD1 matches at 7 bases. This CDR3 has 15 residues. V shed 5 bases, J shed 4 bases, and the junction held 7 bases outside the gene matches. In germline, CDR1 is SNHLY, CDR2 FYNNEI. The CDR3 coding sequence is TGTGCCAGCAGTTTCCAGGGGGGTATTAATGAAAAACTGTTTTTT. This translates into CASSFQGGINEKLFF.

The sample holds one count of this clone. For the CDR3, the DNA is TGTGCCAGCAGCTTAAGAACAGGGAGGGATGAGCAGTTCTTC. This translates into CASSLRTGRDEQFF. The chain carries TRBV7-2 and TRBJ2-1, with D tentatively TRBD2 (7 bases). Trimming shortened V by 2 bases and J by 8 bases, and 13 bases separated the two germline ends. The CDR3 totals 14 residues. Germline CDR1 and CDR2: SGHTA and FQGNSA.

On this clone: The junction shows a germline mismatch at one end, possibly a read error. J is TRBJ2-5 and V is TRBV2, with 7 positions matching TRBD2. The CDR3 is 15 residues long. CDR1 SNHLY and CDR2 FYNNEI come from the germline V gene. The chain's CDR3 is CASREAGRGSETQYF. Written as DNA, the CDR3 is TGTGCCAGCAGGGAAGCGGGGCGGGGTTCGGAGACCCAGTACTTC.

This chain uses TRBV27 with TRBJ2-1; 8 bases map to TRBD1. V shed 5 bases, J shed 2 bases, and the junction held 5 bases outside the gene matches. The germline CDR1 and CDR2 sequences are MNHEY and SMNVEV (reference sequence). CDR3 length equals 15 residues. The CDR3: CASSARQGPYNEQFF. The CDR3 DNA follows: TGTGCCAGCAGTGCGCGACAGGGGCCCTACAATGAGCAGTTCTTC.

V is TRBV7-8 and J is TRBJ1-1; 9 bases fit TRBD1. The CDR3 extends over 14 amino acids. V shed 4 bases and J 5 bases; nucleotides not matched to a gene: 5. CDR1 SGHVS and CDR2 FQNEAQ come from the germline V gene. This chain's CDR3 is CASSWGQGRTEAFF. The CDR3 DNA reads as TGTGCCAGCAGCTGGGGACAGGGACGGACTGAAGCTTTCTTT.

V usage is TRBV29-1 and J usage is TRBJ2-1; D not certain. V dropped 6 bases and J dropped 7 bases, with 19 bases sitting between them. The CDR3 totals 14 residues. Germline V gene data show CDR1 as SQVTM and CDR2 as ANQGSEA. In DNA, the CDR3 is TGCAGCGTCCTTCTGCGGTTCCTCGGAAATGAGCAGTTCTTC. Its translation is CSVLLRFLGNEQFF.

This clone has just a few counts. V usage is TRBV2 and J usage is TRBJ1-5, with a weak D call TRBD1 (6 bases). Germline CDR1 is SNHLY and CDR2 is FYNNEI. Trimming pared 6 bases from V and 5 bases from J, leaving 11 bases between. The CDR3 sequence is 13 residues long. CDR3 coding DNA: TGTGCCAGCAGCCCAGGGGTTCATCAGCCCCAGCATTTT. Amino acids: CASSPGVHQPQHF.

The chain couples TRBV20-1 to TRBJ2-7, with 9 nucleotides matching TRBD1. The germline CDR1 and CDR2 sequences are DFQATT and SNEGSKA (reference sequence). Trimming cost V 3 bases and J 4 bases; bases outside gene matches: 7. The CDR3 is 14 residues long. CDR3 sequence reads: CSASYGQGKYEQYF. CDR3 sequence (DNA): TGCAGTGCTAGTTATGGACAGGGGAAGTACGAGCAGTACTTC.

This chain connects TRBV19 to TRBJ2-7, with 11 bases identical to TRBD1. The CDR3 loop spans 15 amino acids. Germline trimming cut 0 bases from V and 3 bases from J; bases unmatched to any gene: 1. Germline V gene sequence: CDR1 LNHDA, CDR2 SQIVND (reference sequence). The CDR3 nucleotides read TGTGCCAGTAGTATAGATGGGACAGGGGGCTACGAGCAGTACTTC. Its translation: CASSIDGTGGYEQYF.

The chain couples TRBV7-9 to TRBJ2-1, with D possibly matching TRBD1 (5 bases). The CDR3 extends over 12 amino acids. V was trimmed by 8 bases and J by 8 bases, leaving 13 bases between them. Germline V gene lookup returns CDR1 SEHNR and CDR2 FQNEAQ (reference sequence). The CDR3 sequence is CASVPLQDEQFF. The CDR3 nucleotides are TGTGCCAGCGTCCCACTACAGGATGAGCAGTTCTTC.

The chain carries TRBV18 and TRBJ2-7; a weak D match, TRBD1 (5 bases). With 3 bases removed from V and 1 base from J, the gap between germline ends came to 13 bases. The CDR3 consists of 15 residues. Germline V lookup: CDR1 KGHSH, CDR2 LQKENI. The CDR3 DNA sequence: TGTGCCAGCTCACCCACATGGGCAGGGTCCTACGAGCAGTACTTC. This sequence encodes CASSPTWAGSYEQYF.

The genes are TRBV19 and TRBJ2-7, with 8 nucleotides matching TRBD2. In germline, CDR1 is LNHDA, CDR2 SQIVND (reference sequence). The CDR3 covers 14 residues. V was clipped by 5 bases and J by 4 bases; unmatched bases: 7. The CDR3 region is CASSSGLAGYEQYF. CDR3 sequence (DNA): TGTGCCAGTAGTTCTGGACTAGCAGGGTACGAGCAGTACTTC.

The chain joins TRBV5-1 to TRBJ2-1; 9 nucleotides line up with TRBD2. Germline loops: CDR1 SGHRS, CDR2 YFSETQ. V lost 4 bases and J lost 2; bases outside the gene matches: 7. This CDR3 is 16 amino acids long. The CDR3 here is CASSITTSGPYNEQFF. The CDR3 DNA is TGCGCCAGCAGCATCACAACTAGCGGGCCCTACAATGAGCAGTTCTTC.

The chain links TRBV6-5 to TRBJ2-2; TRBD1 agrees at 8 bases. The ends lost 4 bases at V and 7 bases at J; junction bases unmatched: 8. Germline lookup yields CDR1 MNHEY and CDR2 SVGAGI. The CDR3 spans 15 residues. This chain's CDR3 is CASSSQQGVLGELFF. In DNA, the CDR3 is TGTGCCAGCAGTTCCCAACAGGGGGTACTCGGGGAGCTGTTTTTT.